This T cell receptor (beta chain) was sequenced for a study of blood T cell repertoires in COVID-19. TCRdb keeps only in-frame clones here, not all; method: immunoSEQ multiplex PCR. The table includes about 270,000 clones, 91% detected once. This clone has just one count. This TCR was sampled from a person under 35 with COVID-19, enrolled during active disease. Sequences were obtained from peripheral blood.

The CDR3 reads CASSLGQGSSYEQYF. The CDR3 coding sequence is TGCGCCAGCAGCCTAGGACAGGGGAGCTCCTACGAGCAGTACTTC. V gene TRBV5-1 combines with J gene TRBJ2-7, with 9 bases aligning to TRBD1. J was trimmed by 0 bases and V by 4 bases; bases with no gene match: 5. Germline V gene lookup returns CDR1 SGHRS and CDR2 YFSETQ. The CDR3 consists of 15 residues.